This TCR beta chain appears in the sequencing data of a study of beta chain features in type 1 diabetes. Study-level background: Patient and healthy donor groups were alike in age, gender and cell yields.

Regarding this clone: Its specificity is not known.

Study outcomes and limitations: For Type 1 diabetes patients, all four CD4+ subsets carried TCRB CDR3s that were moderately but significantly shorter. Compared to healthy donors, patients appeared to have naive, central memory and Treg TCRB repertoires that were more alike. Patients with type 1 diabetes carried fewer insertions and had more deletions at their VDJ junctions.

Germline CDR1 is SNHLY and CDR2 is FYNNEI. Deletions cut 5 bases from V and 0 bases from J, with 10 bases between. This CDR3 contains 15 residues. The study reverse transcribed the entire isolated RNA, so it sequenced expressed TCRB transcripts. Libraries were prepared by immunoSEQ multiplex PCR; TCRdb keeps only in-frame clonotypes and omits some of them. This table holds approximately 250,000 clones, 24% found once. The clonotype was recovered from a woman in her twenties or thirties with type 1 diabetes. Sequenced: naive CD4+ T cells from blood. The rearrangement links TRBV2 to TRBJ1-4, with D hard to call. CDR3 DNA sequence: TGTGCCAGCAGTCAAACCGGGACAACTAATGAAAAACTGTTTTTT. Translation gives CASSQTGTTNEKLFF. The full variable domain, in which reference TRBV2 and TRBJ1-4 provide the parts outside the CDR3, is EPEVTQTPSHQVTQMGQEVILRCVPISNHLYFYWYRQILGQKVEFLVSFYNNEISEKSEIFDDQFSVERPDGSNFTLKIRSTKLEDSAMYFCASSQTGTTNEKLFFGSGTQLSVL.